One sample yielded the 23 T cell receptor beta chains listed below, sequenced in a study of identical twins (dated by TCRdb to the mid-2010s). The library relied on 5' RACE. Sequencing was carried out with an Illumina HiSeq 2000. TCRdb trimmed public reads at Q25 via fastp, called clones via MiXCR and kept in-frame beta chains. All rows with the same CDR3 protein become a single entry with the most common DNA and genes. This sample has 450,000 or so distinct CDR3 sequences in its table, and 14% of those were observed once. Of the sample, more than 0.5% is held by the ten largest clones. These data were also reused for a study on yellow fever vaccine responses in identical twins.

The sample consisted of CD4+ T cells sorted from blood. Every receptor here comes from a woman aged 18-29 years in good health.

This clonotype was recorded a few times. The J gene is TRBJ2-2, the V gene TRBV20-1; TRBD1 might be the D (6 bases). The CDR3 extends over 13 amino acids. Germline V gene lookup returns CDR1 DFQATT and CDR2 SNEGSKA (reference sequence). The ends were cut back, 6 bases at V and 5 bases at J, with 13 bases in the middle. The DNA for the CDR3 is TGCAGTGCCCCGAAACAGGGAACCGGGGAGCTGTTTTTT. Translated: CSAPKQGTGELFF.

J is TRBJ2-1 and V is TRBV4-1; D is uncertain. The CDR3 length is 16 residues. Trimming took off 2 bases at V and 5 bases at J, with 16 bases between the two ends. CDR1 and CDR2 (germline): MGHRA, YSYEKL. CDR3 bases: TGCGCCAGCAGCCAACCCCTAATAAGTATGAACAATGAGCAGTTCTTC. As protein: CASSQPLISMNNEQFF.

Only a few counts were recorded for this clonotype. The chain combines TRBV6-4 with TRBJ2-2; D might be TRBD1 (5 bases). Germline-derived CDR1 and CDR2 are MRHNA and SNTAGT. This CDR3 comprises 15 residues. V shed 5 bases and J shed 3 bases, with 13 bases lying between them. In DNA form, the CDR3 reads TGTGCCAGCAGTTCAGAAGGGGCGGACACCGGGGAGCTGTTTTTT. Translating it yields CASSSEGADTGELFF.

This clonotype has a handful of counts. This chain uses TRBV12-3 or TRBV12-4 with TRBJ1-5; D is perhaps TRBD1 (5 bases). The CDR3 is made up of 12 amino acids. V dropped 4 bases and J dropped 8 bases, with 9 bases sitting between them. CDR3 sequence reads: CASSYRPEPQHF. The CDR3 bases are TGTGCCAGCAGTTACAGGCCGGAGCCCCAGCATTTT.

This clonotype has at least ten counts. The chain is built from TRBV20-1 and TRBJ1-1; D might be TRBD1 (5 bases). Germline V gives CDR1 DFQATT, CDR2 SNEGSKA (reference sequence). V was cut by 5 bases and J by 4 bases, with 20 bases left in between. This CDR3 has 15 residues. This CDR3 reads CSAFGKQGRGTEAFF. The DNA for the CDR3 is TGCAGTGCTTTCGGTAAGCAGGGCCGAGGCACTGAAGCTTTCTTT.

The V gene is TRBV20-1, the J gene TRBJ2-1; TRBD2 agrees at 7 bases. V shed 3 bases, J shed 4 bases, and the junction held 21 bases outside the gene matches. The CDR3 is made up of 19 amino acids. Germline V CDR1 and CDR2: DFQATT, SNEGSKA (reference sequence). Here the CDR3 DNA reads TGCAGTGCTAGTGATACGGGGGGATCGAGTAGCCGGATTTACAATGAGCAGTTCTTC. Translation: CSASDTGGSSSRIYNEQFF.

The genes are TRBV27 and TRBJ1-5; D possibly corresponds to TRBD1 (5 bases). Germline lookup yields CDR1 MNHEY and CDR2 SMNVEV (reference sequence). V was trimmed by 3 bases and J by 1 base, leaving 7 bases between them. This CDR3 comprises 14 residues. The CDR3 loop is CASSFQGSNQPQHF. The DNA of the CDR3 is TGTGCCAGCAGTTTTCAGGGCAGCAATCAGCCCCAGCATTTT.

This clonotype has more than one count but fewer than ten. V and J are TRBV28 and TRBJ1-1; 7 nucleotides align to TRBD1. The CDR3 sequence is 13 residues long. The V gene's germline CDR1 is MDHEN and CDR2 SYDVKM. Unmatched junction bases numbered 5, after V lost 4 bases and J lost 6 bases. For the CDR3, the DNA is TGTGCCAGCAGTTCCGACAGGGCCGCTGAAGCTTTCTTT. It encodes CASSSDRAAEAFF.

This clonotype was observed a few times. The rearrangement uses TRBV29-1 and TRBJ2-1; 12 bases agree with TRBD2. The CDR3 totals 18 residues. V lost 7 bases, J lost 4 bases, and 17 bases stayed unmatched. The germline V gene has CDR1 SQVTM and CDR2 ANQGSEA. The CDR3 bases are TGCAGCGCCCAGGGACAGGCGGGGCTAGCGGGAGGGTACAATGAGCAGTTCTTC. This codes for CSAQGQAGLAGGYNEQFF.

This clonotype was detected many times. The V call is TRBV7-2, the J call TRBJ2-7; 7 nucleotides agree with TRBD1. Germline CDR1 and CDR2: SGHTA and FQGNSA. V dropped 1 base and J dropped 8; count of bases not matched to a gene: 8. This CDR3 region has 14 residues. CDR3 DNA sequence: TGTGCCAGCAGCTTAGAGGGGGCCGTTGGGCAGCAGTACTTC. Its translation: CASSLEGAVGQQYF.

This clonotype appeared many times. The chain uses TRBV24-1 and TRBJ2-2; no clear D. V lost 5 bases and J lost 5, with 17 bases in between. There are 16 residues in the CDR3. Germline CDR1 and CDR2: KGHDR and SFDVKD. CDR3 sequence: CATSVAPPTLTGELFF. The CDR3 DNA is TGTGCCACCAGTGTGGCCCCCCCTACTTTAACCGGGGAGCTGTTTTTT.

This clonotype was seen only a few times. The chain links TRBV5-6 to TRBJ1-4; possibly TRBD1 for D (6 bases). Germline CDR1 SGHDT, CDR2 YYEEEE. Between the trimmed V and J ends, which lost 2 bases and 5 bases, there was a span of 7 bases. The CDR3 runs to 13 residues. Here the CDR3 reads CASSLTGNEKLFF. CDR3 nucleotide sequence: TGTGCCAGCAGCTTAACAGGGAATGAAAAACTGTTTTTT.

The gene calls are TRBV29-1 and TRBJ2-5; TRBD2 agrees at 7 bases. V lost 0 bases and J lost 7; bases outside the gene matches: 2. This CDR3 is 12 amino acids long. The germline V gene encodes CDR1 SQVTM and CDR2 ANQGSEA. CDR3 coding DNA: TGCAGCGTTGAAGAGGCTAGCGGGACCCAGTACTTC. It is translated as CSVEEASGTQYF.

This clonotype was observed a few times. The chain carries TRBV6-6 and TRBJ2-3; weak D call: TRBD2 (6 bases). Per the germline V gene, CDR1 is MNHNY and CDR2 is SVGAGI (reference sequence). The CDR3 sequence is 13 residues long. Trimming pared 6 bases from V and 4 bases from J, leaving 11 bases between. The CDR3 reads CASSQTRADTQYF. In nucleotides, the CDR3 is TGTGCCAGCAGCCAGACTAGGGCAGATACGCAGTATTTT.

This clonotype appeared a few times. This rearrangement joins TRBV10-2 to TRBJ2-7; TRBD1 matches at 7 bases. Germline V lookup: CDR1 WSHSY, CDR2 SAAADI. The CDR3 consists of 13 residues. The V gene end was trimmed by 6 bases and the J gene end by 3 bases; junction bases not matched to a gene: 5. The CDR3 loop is CASRETGLYEQYF. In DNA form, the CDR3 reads TGCGCCAGCAGAGAGACAGGGCTCTACGAGCAGTACTTC.

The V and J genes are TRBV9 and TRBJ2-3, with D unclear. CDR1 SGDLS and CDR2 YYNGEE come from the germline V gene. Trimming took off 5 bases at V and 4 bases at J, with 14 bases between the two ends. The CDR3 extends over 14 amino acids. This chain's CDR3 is CASRPDDSPDTQYF. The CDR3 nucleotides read TGTGCCAGCAGGCCTGATGATTCCCCAGATACGCAGTATTTT.

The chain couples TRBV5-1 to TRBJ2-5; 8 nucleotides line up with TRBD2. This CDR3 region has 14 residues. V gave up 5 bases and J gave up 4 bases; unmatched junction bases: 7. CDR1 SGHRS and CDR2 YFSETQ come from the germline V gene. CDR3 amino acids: CASRANLAGETQYF. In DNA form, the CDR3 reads TGCGCCAGCAGGGCGAACCTAGCGGGAGAGACCCAGTACTTC.

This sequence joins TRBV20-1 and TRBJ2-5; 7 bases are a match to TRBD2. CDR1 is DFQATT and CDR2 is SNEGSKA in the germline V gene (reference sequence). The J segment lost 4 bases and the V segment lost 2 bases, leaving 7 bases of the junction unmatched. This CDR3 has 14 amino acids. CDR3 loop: CSARPSGLRETQYF. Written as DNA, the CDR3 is TGCAGTGCTAGACCTAGCGGCCTGAGAGAGACCCAGTACTTC.

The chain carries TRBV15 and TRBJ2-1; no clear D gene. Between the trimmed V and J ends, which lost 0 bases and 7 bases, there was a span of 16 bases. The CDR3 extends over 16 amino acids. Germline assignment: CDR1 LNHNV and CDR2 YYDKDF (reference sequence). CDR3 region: CATSRDQVQVLNEQFF. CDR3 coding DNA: TGTGCCACCAGCAGAGATCAAGTCCAGGTCCTGAATGAGCAGTTCTTC.

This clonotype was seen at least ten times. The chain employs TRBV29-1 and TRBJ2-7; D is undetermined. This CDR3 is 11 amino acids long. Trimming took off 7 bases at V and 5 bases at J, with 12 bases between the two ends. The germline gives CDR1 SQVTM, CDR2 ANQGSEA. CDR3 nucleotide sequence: TGCAGCGCGAACCGGTACGACGAGCAGTACTTC. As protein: CSANRYDEQYF.

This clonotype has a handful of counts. CDR3 bases: TGTGCCAGCAGCTTGGGAGTAATCGATTACGAGCAGTACTTC. This codes for CASSLGVIDYEQYF. The chain employs TRBV5-5 and TRBJ2-7; the D is unclear. The CDR3 is 14 residues long. V was pared by 0 bases and J by 4 bases, with 11 bases between. The germline CDR1 and CDR2 sequences are SGHKS and YYEKEE (reference sequence).

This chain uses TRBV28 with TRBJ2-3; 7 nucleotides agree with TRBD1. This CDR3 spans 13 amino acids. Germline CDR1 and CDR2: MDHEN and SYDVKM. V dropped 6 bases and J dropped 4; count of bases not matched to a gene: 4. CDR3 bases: TGTGCCAGCAGGACACAGGGGCCAGATACGCAGTATTTT. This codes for CASRTQGPDTQYF.

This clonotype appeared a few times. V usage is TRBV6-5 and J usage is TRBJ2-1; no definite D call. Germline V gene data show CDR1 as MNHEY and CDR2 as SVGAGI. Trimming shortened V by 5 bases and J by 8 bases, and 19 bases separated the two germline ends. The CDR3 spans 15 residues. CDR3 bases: TGTGCCAGCAGTATACTCCGGTTAGGTAGCTATGAGCAGTTCTTC. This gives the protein CASSILRLGSYEQFF.